The clone carrying this TCR beta chain showed up just a few times. TCRdb reprocessed the 5' RACE reads via MiXCR and lists one record per CDR3 protein. Among fewer than 80,000 distinct CDR3 sequences, under 25% were seen once, and the ten largest hold 2.5% to 3%. Germline V lookup: CDR1 SGHTA, CDR2 FQGNSA. Trimming cost V 4 bases and J 5 bases, with 20 bases left between them. The CDR3 loop spans 16 amino acids. The sequence was collected from a female donor with breast cancer. V is TRBV7-2 and J is TRBJ1-2; unclear D gene. The sample was memory CD4+ T cells sorted from a lymph node. This sample's subset: memory CD4+ T cells, CD4+CD45RO+CD25-. CDR3 amino acids: CASSSSGAGRAYGYTF. In nucleotides, the CDR3 is TGTGCCAGCAGCTCCTCCGGAGCTGGGAGGGCTTATGGCTACACCTTC.